These T cell receptor beta chains were read from a single sample in a study of blood T cell repertoires in COVID-19. Assay used: immunoSEQ multiplex PCR; TCRdb lists only in-frame clones, some missing. The table lists over 250,000 clones, over 80% of them singletons. The sequencing sample was made of peripheral blood. Receptors were obtained from a woman in her thirties or forties who had recovered from COVID-19. The CDR3 runs from the conserved cysteine through the conserved F or W. The order of the fields is clone size, D gene, J gene, V gene, CDR3 DNA, CDR3 protein. The D gene is left open where the match is weak. Clone size appears in some rows only: once, few, many, or a class for an expanded clone.

clone_size: .
d_call: .
j_call: TRBJ1-5
v_call: TRBV4-3
cdr3_nt: TGCGCCAGCAGCCCCCTGGGGGGACAGCCCCAGCATTTT
cdr3_aa: CASSPLGGQPQHF

clone_size: .
d_call: TRBD1
j_call: TRBJ2-7
v_call: TRBV2
cdr3_nt: TGTGCCAGCAGTGAAGGGGGGACAGGAAGATACGAGCAGTACTTC
cdr3_aa: CASSEGGTGRYEQYF

clone_size: .
d_call: .
j_call: TRBJ1-2
v_call: TRBV14
cdr3_nt: TGTGCCAGCAGCCAAGAAGTACCCAGGGGAGCTAACTATGGCTACACCTTC
cdr3_aa: CASSQEVPRGANYGYTF

clone_size: .
d_call: .
j_call: TRBJ2-2
v_call: TRBV4-1
cdr3_nt: TGCGCCAGCAGCCAAGCGAGAGGCACTGAAGACACCGGGGAGCTGTTTTTT
cdr3_aa: CASSQARGTEDTGELFF

clone_size: once
d_call: .
j_call: TRBJ1-1
v_call: TRBV6-5
cdr3_nt: TGTGCCAGCAGTTACTCGATCCTTCCTATGAACACTGAAGCTTTCTTT
cdr3_aa: CASSYSILPMNTEAFF

clone_size: few
d_call: TRBD1
j_call: TRBJ1-2
v_call: TRBV5-4
cdr3_nt: TGTGCCAGCAGCTACCGTGGGACAGACTATGGCTACACCTTC
cdr3_aa: CASSYRGTDYGYTF

clone_size: .
d_call: .
j_call: TRBJ2-3
v_call: TRBV29-1
cdr3_nt: TGCAGCGTTGAAGAGAGGCGGCACACGGATACGCAGTATTTT
cdr3_aa: CSVEERRHTDTQYF

clone_size: many
d_call: .
j_call: TRBJ1-2
v_call: TRBV3-1/TRBV3-2
cdr3_nt: TGTGCCAGCAGCCAAGGGAGGGCGGTCTATGGCTACACCTTC
cdr3_aa: CASSQGRAVYGYTF

clone_size: .
d_call: .
j_call: TRBJ2-7
v_call: TRBV6-5
cdr3_nt: TGTGCCAGCATTAGGGGAGGAGACGGCTCTTACGAGCAGTACTTC
cdr3_aa: CASIRGGDGSYEQYF

clone_size: .
d_call: TRBD2
j_call: TRBJ2-5
v_call: TRBV3-1/TRBV3-2
cdr3_nt: TGTGCCAGCAGCCCAATAACTACTAGCGGGAAAGAGACCCAGTACTTC
cdr3_aa: CASSPITTSGKETQYF

clone_size: .
d_call: TRBD1
j_call: TRBJ2-5
v_call: TRBV24-1
cdr3_nt: TGTGCCACCGCTGGGACAGTTCAAGAGACCCAGTACTTC
cdr3_aa: CATAGTVQETQYF